The clone carrying this T cell receptor beta chain was seen many times. What it recognizes is unknown. This sample is drawn from a study of neurological immune-mediated disorders. General study findings and limits: Whereas HTLV-1-associated myelopathy showed the most TCR clonal expansion, multiple sclerosis showed the least, with levels below those of healthy controls.

Serving as healthy controls were blood bank volunteers based in Maryland, USA. Germline V gene lookup returns CDR1 SEHNR and CDR2 FQNEAQ (reference sequence). The J segment lost 1 base and the V segment lost 5 bases, leaving 2 bases of the junction unmatched. This CDR3 region has 14 residues. TCRdb reprocessed the 5' RACE reads via MiXCR and lists one record per CDR3 protein. The table includes 80,000 or so distinct CDR3 sequences, under 10% detected once. The chain couples TRBV7-9 to TRBJ1-1; TRBD1 aligns across 9 bases. The sequencing sample was made of PBMCs. This receptor was obtained from a man aged 45-65 years in good health. This chain's CDR3 is CASSADRGNTEAFF. CDR3 nucleotide sequence: TGTGCCAGCAGCGCGGACAGGGGGAACACTGAAGCTTTCTTT.